This T cell receptor (beta chain) was recovered during a study of CD8 T cells in Susac syndrome. Random hexamers primed reverse transcription of about 0.5 to 1 ug RNA. An immunoSEQ multiplex PCR amplified TCR beta CDR3 over 54 Vbeta and 13 Jbeta. TCRdb used MiXCR to reprocess the immunoSEQ multiplex PCR reads, holding one entry per CDR3 protein. The sample holds 400,000 to 550,000 distinct CDR3 sequences; approximately 89% are singletons and the top ten take more than 0.09%. The V and J ends lost 5 bases and 3 bases, in that order; junction bases with no gene match: 10. This CDR3 region has 16 residues. Germline-derived CDR1 and CDR2 are PRHDT and FYEKMQ (reference sequence).

The specimen sequenced was CD8+ T cells from PBMCs. This receptor was obtained from a human donor with multiple sclerosis. The chain joins TRBV13 to TRBJ2-1; TRBD2 aligns across 7 bases. CDR3 sequence: CASSPPSSGDYNEQFF. The CDR3, as DNA: TGTGCCAGCAGCCCCCCATCCAGCGGGGACTACAATGAGCAGTTCTTC.